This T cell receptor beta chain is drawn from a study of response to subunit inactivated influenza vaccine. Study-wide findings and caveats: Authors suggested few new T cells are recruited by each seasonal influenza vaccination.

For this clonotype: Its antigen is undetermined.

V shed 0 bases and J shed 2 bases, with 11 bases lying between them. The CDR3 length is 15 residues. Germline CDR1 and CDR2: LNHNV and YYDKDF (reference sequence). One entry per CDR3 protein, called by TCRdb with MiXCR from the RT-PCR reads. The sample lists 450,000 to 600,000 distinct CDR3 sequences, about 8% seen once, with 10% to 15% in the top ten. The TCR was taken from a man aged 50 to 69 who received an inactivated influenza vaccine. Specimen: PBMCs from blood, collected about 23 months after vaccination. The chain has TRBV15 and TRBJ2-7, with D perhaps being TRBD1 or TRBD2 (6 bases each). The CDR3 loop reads CATSRDTGRTYEQYF. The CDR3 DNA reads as TGTGCCACCAGCAGAGATACAGGGAGGACCTACGAGCAGTACTTC.